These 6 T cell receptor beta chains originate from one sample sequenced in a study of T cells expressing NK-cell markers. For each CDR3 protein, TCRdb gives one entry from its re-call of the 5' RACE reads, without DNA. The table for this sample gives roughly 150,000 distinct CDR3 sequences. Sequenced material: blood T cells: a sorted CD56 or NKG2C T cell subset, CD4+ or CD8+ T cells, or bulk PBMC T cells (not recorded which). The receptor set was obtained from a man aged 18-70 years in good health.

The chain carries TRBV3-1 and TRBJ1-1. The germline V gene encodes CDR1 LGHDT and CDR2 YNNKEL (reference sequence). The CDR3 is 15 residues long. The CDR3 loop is CASSQVLSVNTEAFF.

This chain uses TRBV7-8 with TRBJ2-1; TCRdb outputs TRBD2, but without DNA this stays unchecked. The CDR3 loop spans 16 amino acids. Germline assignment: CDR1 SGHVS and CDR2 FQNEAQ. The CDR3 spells CASSSGPGLAYNEQFF. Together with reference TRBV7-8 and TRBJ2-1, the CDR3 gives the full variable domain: GAGVSQSPRYKVAKRGQDVALRCDPISGHVSLFWYQQALGQGPEFLTYFQNEAQLDKSGLPSDRFFAERPEGSVSTLKIQRTQQEDSAVYLCASSSGPGLAYNEQFFGPGTRLTVL.

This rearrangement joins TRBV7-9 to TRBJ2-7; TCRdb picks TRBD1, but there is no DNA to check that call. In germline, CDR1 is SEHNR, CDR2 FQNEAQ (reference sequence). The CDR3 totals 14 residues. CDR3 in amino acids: CASSPPPGPDEQYF.

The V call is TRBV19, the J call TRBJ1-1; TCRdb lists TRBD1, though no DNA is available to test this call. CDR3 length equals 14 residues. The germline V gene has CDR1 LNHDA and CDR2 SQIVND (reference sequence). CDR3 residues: CASHPGTGNTEAFF.

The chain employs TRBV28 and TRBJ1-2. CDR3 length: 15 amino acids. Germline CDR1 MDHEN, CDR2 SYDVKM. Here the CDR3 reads CASSPMLWANYGYTF.

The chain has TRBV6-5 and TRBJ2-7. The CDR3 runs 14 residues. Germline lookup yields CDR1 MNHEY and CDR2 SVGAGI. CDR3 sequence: CASSYHPTDYEQYF.